The rows below give T cell receptor beta chains drawn from one sample of a study of cytomegalovirus exposure and HLA in healthy donors. Measured with immunoSEQ multiplex PCR; TCRdb has only the in-frame clones, and not every one. The sample has fewer than 150,000 clones, approximately 89% seen once. Specimen: PBMCs. The receptors were sampled from a woman in her 30s in good health and CMV-seropositive. Both conserved end residues are part of each CDR3. D genes are given only for firm matches. Not all rows give a size; the values are once, few, many and, for expanded clones, a class.

once	TRBV30	-	TRBJ1-4	CACSSTQAINEKLFF	TGTGCCTGCTCATCAACCCAGGCGATCAATGAAAAACTGTTTTTT
few	TRBV2	-	TRBJ1-4	CAWSGGSLNEKLFF	TGTGCCTGGAGCGGCGGGAGCCTTAATGAAAAACTGTTTTTT
medium-sized	TRBV6-4	TRBD1	TRBJ2-1	CASSDGTGGNEQFF	TGTGCCAGCAGTGACGGGACAGGGGGCAATGAGCAGTTCTTC
-	TRBV7-8	TRBD1	TRBJ1-4	CASSLRTGTNEKLFF	TGTGCCAGCAGCCTCAGGACAGGGACTAATGAAAAACTGTTTTTT
-	TRBV28	TRBD1	TRBJ1-2	CASSPGQGFYGYTF	TGTGCCAGCAGCCCCGGACAGGGGTTCTATGGCTACACCTTC
once	TRBV5-1	TRBD1	TRBJ1-2	CASTLRPTGQGVNYGYTF	TGCGCCAGCACCTTACGTCCCACCGGACAGGGGGTTAACTATGGCTACACCTTC
few	TRBV4-2	-	TRBJ2-1	CASSQDQGLSSYNEQFF	TGTGCCAGCAGCCAAGATCAAGGACTCTCGTCCTACAATGAGCAGTTCTTC
-	TRBV2	-	TRBJ2-4	CASSESGQNIQYF	TGTGCCAGCAGTGAGTCAGGGCAAAACATTCAGTACTTC
-	TRBV2	-	TRBJ1-5	CASSESRAGKQPQHF	TGTGCCAGCAGTGAAAGCAGGGCCGGAAAGCAGCCCCAGCATTTT
once	TRBV5-1	-	TRBJ1-3	CASKGTAAFTDTIYF	TGCGCCAGCAAGGGGACTGCAGCGTTCACGGACACCATATATTTT
-	TRBV9	TRBD2	TRBJ2-7	CASSELAGSYEQYF	TGTGCCAGCAGCGAACTAGCGGGTTCCTACGAGCAGTACTTC
-	TRBV28	-	TRBJ1-1	CASSSLGYRNAFF	TGTGCCAGCAGCTCTCTGGGGTACAGGAATGCTTTCTTT
-	TRBV28	-	TRBJ2-7	CASREGKSGISREQYF	TGTGCCAGCAGGGAGGGGAAGAGCGGTATTTCGAGGGAGCAGTACTTC
-	TRBV10-2	TRBD1	TRBJ2-1	CASSEPNRGRSYNEQFF	TGCGCCAGCAGTGAGCCGAACAGGGGAAGGTCCTACAATGAGCAGTTCTTC
few	TRBV30	TRBD2	TRBJ2-3	CAWRGGDAGRADTQYF	TGTGCCTGGAGGGGGGGGGACGCCGGGAGGGCAGATACGCAGTATTTT
few	TRBV6-1	-	TRBJ1-1	CASILDRANTEAFF	-
-	TRBV2	-	TRBJ2-7	CASSEFYEQYF	TGTGCCAGCAGTGAATTCTACGAGCAGTACTTC
-	TRBV6-1	-	TRBJ2-3	CASTGEWGTDTQYF	TGTGCCAGCACAGGGGAATGGGGCACAGATACGCAGTATTTT
once	TRBV15	-	TRBJ1-5	CATSRGHTSNQPQHF	TGTGCCACCAGCAGAGGGCACACAAGCAATCAGCCCCAGCATTTT
-	TRBV2	-	TRBJ2-5	CASSDDRAQETQYF	TGTGCCAGCAGTGACGACAGAGCTCAAGAGACCCAGTACTTC
-	TRBV30	-	TRBJ1-5	CAWSVGSFNQPQHF	TGTGCCTGGAGTGTCGGGAGCTTTAATCAGCCCCAGCATTTT
few	TRBV7-8	TRBD1	TRBJ1-2	CASSLDRGGYTF	TGTGCCAGCAGCTTAGACAGGGGTGGCTACACCTTC
-	TRBV5-1	TRBD1	TRBJ2-7	CASSLGRGRSYEQYF	TGCGCCAGCAGCTTGGGAAGGGGGCGCTCCTACGAGCAGTACTTC
-	TRBV29-1	-	TRBJ2-3	CSVVWGQSTDTQYF	TGCAGCGTCGTCTGGGGGCAAAGCACAGATACGCAGTATTTT
-	TRBV6-5	-	TRBJ1-2	CASNQRGADGYTF	TGTGCCAGCAACCAAAGGGGCGCGGATGGCTACACCTTC
few	TRBV6-5	-	TRBJ2-7	CASSSGVTYEQYF	TGTGCCAGCAGCTCAGGGGTAACCTACGAGCAGTACTTC
-	TRBV27	TRBD2	TRBJ2-7	CASSLAGGPSHEQYF	TGTGCCAGCAGTTTGGCGGGAGGGCCGTCGCACGAGCAGTACTTC
once	TRBV19	TRBD1	TRBJ1-1	CASSNPLTGVGEAFF	TGTGCCAGTAGTAATCCCCTGACAGGGGTGGGTGAAGCTTTCTTT
-	TRBV30	-	TRBJ1-2	CAWSPSGGYGYTF	TGTGCCTGGAGCCCATCGGGGGGATATGGCTACACCTTC
-	TRBV30	-	TRBJ1-3	CAWSVGLGAGNTIYF	TGTGCCTGGAGTGTAGGACTAGGGGCTGGAAACACCATATATTTT
-	TRBV5-8	TRBD2	TRBJ2-7	CASSLRAGREQYF	TGTGCCAGCAGCTTGCGAGCGGGAAGGGAGCAGTACTTC
-	TRBV29-1	TRBD2	TRBJ2-3	CSVGGGGADTQYF	TGCAGCGTTGGGGGGGGAGGGGCAGATACGCAGTATTTT
-	TRBV28	-	TRBJ1-1	CASSFTLNAEAFF	TGTGCCAGCAGTTTCACTCTTAATGCTGAAGCTTTCTTT
-	TRBV27	TRBD2	TRBJ2-3	CASSPLLAGGSDTQYF	TGTGCCAGCAGTCCTCTCCTAGCGGGGGGTTCAGATACGCAGTATTTT
-	TRBV2	TRBD2	TRBJ2-3	CASSRLAATQYF	TGTGCCAGCAGTAGACTAGCCGCTACGCAGTATTTT
once	TRBV30	-	TRBJ2-5	CAWSLDSKETQYF	TGTGCCTGGAGTTTGGACTCCAAAGAGACCCAGTACTTC
-	TRBV18	-	TRBJ1-6	CASSSTSNNSPLHF	TGTGCCAGCTCCTCGACATCGAATAATTCACCCCTCCACTTT
-	TRBV7-9	TRBD1	TRBJ1-2	CASSDGQGVNYGYTF	TGTGCCAGCAGCGACGGACAGGGGGTGAACTATGGCTACACCTTC
few	TRBV5-1	TRBD2	TRBJ2-5	CASSLLAVGQETQYF	TGCGCCAGCAGCTTGCTAGCGGTAGGCCAAGAGACCCAGTACTTC
-	TRBV6-5	TRBD1	TRBJ1-1	CASSYSWTGNAEAFF	TGTGCCAGCAGTTACTCGTGGACAGGGAACGCTGAAGCTTTCTTT
once	TRBV6-5	TRBD1	TRBJ1-2	CASSSLDRGGGYGYTF	TGTGCCAGCAGTTCCCTGGACAGGGGGGGTGGCTATGGCTACACCTTC
-	TRBV11-2	-	TRBJ1-2	CASRQNRVEGYTF	TGTGCCAGCAGACAAAACCGGGTTGAGGGCTACACCTTC
once	TRBV30	-	TRBJ1-5	CAWRGRGGRQPQHF	TGTGCCTGGAGGGGTAGGGGGGGCCGGCAGCCCCAGCATTTT
-	TRBV5-8	-	TRBJ1-1	CASSLGTGSGEAFF	TGTGCCAGCAGCTTGGGTACAGGCAGTGGTGAAGCTTTCTTT
-	TRBV19	-	TRBJ1-1	CASKGREAFF	TGTGCCAGTAAAGGCAGGGAAGCTTTCTTT
-	TRBV2	TRBD1	TRBJ1-5	CASSGRDRNQPQHF	TGTGCCAGCAGTGGCCGGGACAGGAATCAGCCCCAGCATTTT
-	TRBV28	TRBD1	TRBJ1-2	CASSPGGRGGYTF	TGTGCCAGCAGTCCAGGGGGGCGCGGTGGCTACACCTTC
-	TRBV29-1	-	TRBJ2-2	CSVSDRSDTGELFF	TGCAGCGTCTCTGACAGGTCTGACACCGGGGAGCTGTTTTTT
few	TRBV19	TRBD1	TRBJ1-4	CASTRLSRGSNEKLFF	TGTGCCAGTACCCGTCTCAGCAGGGGGAGTAATGAAAAACTGTTTTTT
-	TRBV5-1	-	TRBJ1-1	CASKLEVNTEAFF	TGCGCCAGTAAGCTTGAGGTGAACACTGAAGCTTTCTTT
-	TRBV14	-	TRBJ2-7	CASSQMAQGSSEQYF	TGTGCCAGCAGCCAAATGGCACAGGGTAGTAGCGAGCAGTACTTC
-	TRBV7-3	TRBD2	TRBJ2-7	CASSWTSGSSYEQYF	TGTGCCAGCAGCTGGACTAGCGGGAGCTCCTACGAGCAGTACTTC
-	TRBV19	-	TRBJ2-2	CASSALVSGTGELFF	TGTGCCAGTAGTGCCCTCGTCTCCGGGACCGGGGAGCTGTTTTTT